The T cell receptor beta chain described here comes from a study of blood T cell repertoires in COVID-19. Across the study: PBMCs, B-cell-depleted T cells, or T cells were the source of the cDNA or gDNA that made up the material.

The authors' processing: Amplification of reference gene primers provided the estimated nucleated cell counts. TCRdb keeps only in-frame clones here, not all; method: immunoSEQ multiplex PCR. V, J and clone size derive from that table, while D and trimming were established from the DNA sequence. Counted here are roughly 250,000 clones, about 93% occurring once; the ten biggest clones make up around 1.8%. The participants were between roughly 18 and 90 years old and came from about two dozen US areas. In assigning cohorts, the study relied on participant-reported clinical history. Trimming removed 1 base from V and 10 bases from J, with 8 bases in between. The CDR3 is made up of 12 amino acids. Germline CDR1 is SGHAT and CDR2 is FQNNGV.

The TCR comes from a woman under 30 who had recovered from COVID-19. The chain uses TRBV11-2 and TRBJ2-1; D might be TRBD2 (6 bases). The source material was PBMCs or T cells enriched from blood (not recorded which). CDR3 sequence reads: CASSLGDWEQFF. The CDR3 bases are TGTGCCAGCAGCTTAGGGGACTGGGAGCAGTTCTTC.